Reported below is one T cell receptor (beta chain). These data are taken from a study of cytomegalovirus exposure and HLA in healthy donors. The CDR3 spans 15 residues. Germline assignment: CDR1 LGHNA and CDR2 YSLEER. V gave up 0 bases and J gave up 2 bases, with 10 bases separating them. This table comes from immunoSEQ multiplex PCR, and its TCRdb copy is limited to in-frame clones, with some not included. The data contain around 250,000 clones, 90% of them seen just once; the ten biggest clones take up under 0.45%. The sample comprised PBMCs. The TCR sequence derives from a young woman in good health and CMV-seronegative. The chain joins TRBV4-3 to TRBJ2-5, with D unresolved. CDR3: CASSQELTRQETQYF. The CDR3 DNA reads TGCGCCAGCAGCCAAGAGCTAACCCGACAAGAGACCCAGTACTTC.